Listed here are 14 T cell receptor beta chains from one sample, sequenced in a study of blood T cell repertoires in COVID-19. Sequenced by immunoSEQ multiplex PCR; TCRdb stores in-frame clones only, minus some. The sample consists of 350,000 to 400,000 clones, more than 70% of them appearing once. The sequencing sample was made of PBMCs or T cells enriched from blood (not recorded which). The receptor source for this set is a woman aged 18-35 years who had recovered from COVID-19.

The rearrangement links TRBV18 to TRBJ2-7, with 9 positions matching TRBD1. There are 14 residues in the CDR3. V lost 6 bases, J lost 3 bases, and 6 bases stayed unmatched. The germline V gene encodes CDR1 KGHSH and CDR2 LQKENI. Here the CDR3 DNA reads TGTGCCAGCTCCACAGGGGGCCGGGACTACGAGCAGTACTTC. Translated: CASSTGGRDYEQYF.

The V call is TRBV5-4, the J call TRBJ2-7, with 14 bases matching TRBD2. J lost 6 bases, V lost 0 bases, and 5 bases had no gene match. The CDR3 runs 16 residues. Germline CDR1 is SGHNT and CDR2 is YYREEE (reference sequence). In DNA, the CDR3 is TGTGCCAGCAGCTTGGGCGGACTAGCGGGGGGTGCCGAGCAGTACTTC. Residues: CASSLGGLAGGAEQYF.

The V gene is TRBV4-2, the J gene TRBJ2-7, with 12 bases matching TRBD1. V dropped 4 bases and J dropped 1; count of bases not matched to a gene: 2. CDR1 is LGHNA, CDR2 YNFKEQ, per germline. CDR3 length equals 15 residues. The CDR3 sequence: CASSPGQGASYEQYF. CDR3 DNA sequence: TGTGCCAGCAGCCCGGGACAGGGGGCGTCCTACGAGCAGTACTTC.

The chain joins TRBV4-3 to TRBJ2-5, with D tentatively TRBD1 (6 bases). V was clipped by 1 base and J by 4 bases, with 13 bases between them. The CDR3 is made up of 15 amino acids. Germline CDR1 reads LGHNA; CDR2 reads YSLEER. Written as DNA, the CDR3 is TGCGCCAGCAGCCAAGGCGACAGGCGCCGAGAGACCCAGTACTTC. Residues: CASSQGDRRRETQYF.

J is TRBJ1-5 and V is TRBV27, with D tentatively TRBD1 (5 bases). The CDR3 loop spans 15 amino acids. Germline-derived CDR1 and CDR2 are MNHEY and SMNVEV (reference sequence). Trimming pared 6 bases from V and 5 bases from J, leaving 17 bases between. CDR3 loop: CASSPLGPRDQPQHF. CDR3 coding DNA: TGTGCCAGCAGCCCCTTGGGCCCCAGGGATCAGCCCCAGCATTTT.

Points on this clone: The sample contains more than one DNA sequence encoding this CDR3. The chain couples TRBV19 to TRBJ2-3; perhaps TRBD1 as D (6 bases). V lost 9 bases and J lost 3, with 10 bases in between. Germline CDR1 is LNHDA and CDR2 is SQIVND (reference sequence). The length of the CDR3 is 12 residues. CDR3: CASSRGTDTQYF. CDR3 DNA: TGTGCCAGCTCCAGGGGAACAGATACGCAGTATTTT.

The chain is built from TRBV10-3 and TRBJ1-1, with D unclear. V lost 5 bases to trimming and J lost 1 base, with 11 bases between them. Germline V gene data show CDR1 as ENHRY and CDR2 as SYGVKD. The CDR3 totals 14 residues. The chain's CDR3 is CAISRSLENTEAFF. The CDR3 coding sequence is TGTGCCATCAGTCGCAGTCTTGAGAACACTGAAGCTTTCTTT.

This chain connects TRBV9 to TRBJ2-1; 9 bases are a match to TRBD2. Looked up from germline, CDR1 is SGDLS and CDR2 is YYNGEE. V shed 0 bases and J 4 bases; nucleotides not matched to a gene: 5. This CDR3 has 16 residues. The DNA for the CDR3 is TGTGCCAGCAGCGTAGTGTCCAGCGGGGGGTACAATGAGCAGTTCTTC. Its protein is CASSVVSSGGYNEQFF.

The chain employs TRBV5-6 and TRBJ1-1, with D tentatively TRBD1 (5 bases). The CDR3 is made up of 13 amino acids. Between the trimmed V and J ends, which lost 1 base and 4 bases, there was a span of 8 bases. CDR1 and CDR2 from the germline V gene are SGHDT and YYEEEE. The CDR3 coding sequence is TGTGCCAGCAGCTTGTCCGGGGGCACTGAAGCTTTCTTT. Residues: CASSLSGGTEAFF.

This chain connects TRBV28 to TRBJ2-2; a weak D match, TRBD1 (5 bases). Germline-derived CDR1 and CDR2 are MDHEN and SYDVKM. Trimming took 1 base from V and 6 from J, leaving 9 bases between them. CDR3 length: 14 residues. The CDR3 DNA reads as TGTGCCAGCAGTTTATCCCAGGGATCCGGGGAGCTGTTTTTT. Translation: CASSLSQGSGELFF.

The CDR3 reads CAISPIGGQGAETQYF. CDR3 sequence (DNA): TGTGCCATCAGTCCGATAGGGGGACAGGGGGCTGAGACCCAGTACTTC. The gene calls are TRBV10-3 and TRBJ2-5; 12 bases line up with TRBD1. In germline, CDR1 is ENHRY, CDR2 SYGVKD. V was pared by 5 bases and J by 5 bases, with 9 bases of the junction left unmatched. This CDR3 contains 16 residues.

This clone is a singleton in its sample. The chain uses TRBV6-5 and TRBJ1-5; a possible D gene is TRBD1 (6 bases). Germline V lookup: CDR1 MNHEY, CDR2 SVGAGI. The CDR3 spans 14 residues. Trimming shortened V by 6 bases and J by 1 base, and 10 bases separated the two germline ends. The CDR3 DNA reads TGTGCCAGCAGAGGGACACCCAGCAATCAGCCCCAGCATTTT. The encoded protein is CASRGTPSNQPQHF.

The chain carries TRBV2 and TRBJ2-3; the D gene is possibly TRBD1 (6 bases). The CDR3 extends over 15 amino acids. Germline CDR1 and CDR2: SNHLY and FYNNEI. V lost 1 base and J lost 1, with 9 bases in between. This chain's CDR3 is CASSEVGAGTDTQYF. In nucleotides, the CDR3 is TGTGCCAGCAGTGAAGTGGGGGCCGGCACAGATACGCAGTATTTT. The full variable domain, rest sourced from reference TRBV2 and TRBJ2-3, is EPEVTQTPSHQVTQMGQEVILRCVPISNHLYFYWYRQILGQKVEFLVSFYNNEISEKSEIFDDQFSVERPDGSNFTLKIRSTKLEDSAMYFCASSEVGAGTDTQYFGPGTRLTVL.

The rearrangement uses TRBV28 and TRBJ2-2, with 8 bases lining up with TRBD2. The germline V gene encodes CDR1 MDHEN and CDR2 SYDVKM. This CDR3 is built from 15 residues. V gave up 8 bases and J gave up 6 bases; unmatched junction bases: 11. The CDR3, as DNA: TGTGCCAGCGCTTCCGGGACTAGGGTATCCGGGGAGCTGTTTTTT. Translation gives CASASGTRVSGELFF. The full variable domain, its missing parts supplied by reference TRBV28 and TRBJ2-2, is DVKVTQSSRYLVKRTGEKVFLECVQDMDHENMFWYRQDPGLGLRLIYFSYDVKMKEKGDIPEGYSVSREKKERFSLILESASTNQTSMYLCASASGTRVSGELFFGEGSRLTVL.